Presented here are 29 T cell receptor beta chains from one specimen sequenced in a study of PD-L1 blockade in urothelial cancer (TCRdb year 2017). Library creation used the immunoSEQ multiplex PCR assay. The immuneACCESS repertoire file appears here via TCRdb, limited to in-frame rearrangements. These files lack a portion of the clones; in checked studies, under half of the deficit traces to unresolved V genes, and the cause of the others is not known. For this sample the table gives about 14,000 clones, of which roughly 90% were detected only once. Roughly 15% of the sample is taken by the ten largest. The sequences come from PBMCs, collected around atezolizumab (anti-PD-L1) treatment. Receptor source: a man between 65 and 85 years old with urothelial cancer.

This clone was seen only once. The V gene is TRBV4-1, the J gene TRBJ1-6, with 8 bases that match TRBD1. CDR1 is MGHRA and CDR2 is YSYEKL in the germline V gene. The CDR3 extends over 17 amino acids. Unmatched junction bases numbered 8, after V lost 1 base and J lost 6 bases. The CDR3 sequence: CASSQVPGTGPNSPLHF. For the CDR3, the DNA is TGCGCCAGCAGCCAAGTCCCCGGGACAGGTCCTAATTCACCCCTCCACTTT.

The chain uses TRBV7-2 and TRBJ2-1, with 10 bases fitting TRBD2. The CDR3 consists of 15 residues. Germline V gene lookup returns CDR1 SGHTA and CDR2 FQGNSA. V lost 5 bases, J lost 3 bases, and 4 bases stayed unmatched. The CDR3 sequence is CASSQPSGGYNEQFF. As DNA, the CDR3 is TGTGCCAGCAGCCAACCTAGCGGGGGCTACAATGAGCAGTTCTTC.

The chain recombines TRBV2 with TRBJ2-1; D is perhaps TRBD2 (5 bases). With 5 bases removed from V and 1 base from J, the gap between germline ends came to 15 bases. Germline CDR1 and CDR2: SNHLY and FYNNEI. This CDR3 spans 16 amino acids. This CDR3 is CASSPRDWRSYNEQFF. CDR3 sequence (DNA): TGTGCCAGCAGTCCAAGAGATTGGAGGTCCTACAATGAGCAGTTCTTC.

The chain recombines TRBV19 with TRBJ1-2; D ambiguous. CDR1 LNHDA and CDR2 SQIVND come from the germline V gene (reference sequence). This CDR3 contains 15 residues. Trimming pared 2 bases from V and 5 bases from J, leaving 15 bases between. CDR3 loop: CASSINGPGSYGYTF. The CDR3, as DNA: TGTGCCAGTAGTATAAATGGTCCAGGAAGTTATGGCTACACCTTC.

The chain uses TRBV10-3 and TRBJ1-5, with D possibly being TRBD1 (5 bases). V lost 7 bases to trimming and J lost 1 base, with 14 bases between them. The CDR3 is 15 amino acids. Looked up from germline, CDR1 is ENHRY and CDR2 is SYGVKD. The CDR3 protein is CAIKKEGQSNQPQHF. The CDR3 DNA is TGTGCCATCAAAAAGGAGGGGCAGAGCAATCAGCCCCAGCATTTT.

This clone has more than one count but fewer than ten. This chain connects TRBV7-8 to TRBJ1-1, with no clear D. The germline gives CDR1 SGHVS, CDR2 FQNEAQ. The CDR3 is 13 residues long. Trimming took 1 base from V and 7 from J, leaving 10 bases between them. CDR3 coding DNA: TGTGCCAGCAGCTTAGGCTGGGCAGATGAAGCTTTCTTT. The encoded protein is CASSLGWADEAFF.

In DNA, the CDR3 is TGCGCCAGCAGCCAAGGAGGAGGGATTTACGAGCAGTACTTC. Protein product: CASSQGGGIYEQYF. The rearrangement links TRBV4-1 to TRBJ2-7, with D perhaps matching TRBD2 (6 bases). CDR1 and CDR2 (germline): MGHRA, YSYEKL. The CDR3 totals 14 residues. V lost 1 base and J 4 bases, leaving 11 bases between the germline ends.

This sequence joins TRBV7-9 and TRBJ2-2, with unresolved D. CDR1 and CDR2 (germline): SEHNR, FQNEAQ (reference sequence). This CDR3 spans 14 amino acids. Between the trimmed V and J ends, which lost 1 base and 1 base, there was a span of 4 bases. CDR3: CASSLGGNTGELFF. CDR3 DNA: TGTGCCAGCAGCTTAGGAGGGAACACCGGGGAGCTGTTTTTT.

This clone was seen just once. The CDR3 here is CASSESKEGQGQAFF. The CDR3 bases are TGCGCCAGCAGTGAGTCGAAGGAAGGGCAGGGTCAAGCTTTCTTT. The rearrangement links TRBV10-1 to TRBJ1-1; the D gene is possibly TRBD1 (5 bases). V shed 0 bases and J shed 9 bases, with 17 bases lying between them. The CDR3 totals 15 residues. Germline CDR1 WNHNN, CDR2 SYGVQD (reference sequence).

The V call is TRBV27, the J call TRBJ2-5; D is perhaps TRBD1 (5 bases). The germline CDR1 and CDR2 sequences are MNHEY and SMNVEV (reference sequence). V lost 7 bases, J lost 4 bases, and 19 bases lay in between. There are 15 residues in the CDR3. The CDR3 bases are TGTGCCAGCACCCACCCCAGGAGAAGGGGAGAGACCCAGTACTTC. Translating it yields CASTHPRRRGETQYF.

The chain has TRBV6-4 and TRBJ1-6; D is unresolved. V lost 0 bases to trimming and J lost 4 bases, with 7 bases between them. Germline V gene lookup returns CDR1 MRHNA and CDR2 SNTAGT. This CDR3 has 15 amino acids. CDR3 sequence reads: CASSDSPGYNSPLHF. CDR3 in DNA: TGTGCCAGCAGTGACTCGCCGGGGTATAATTCACCCCTCCACTTT.

The chain joins TRBV10-2 to TRBJ1-3, with 8 positions matching TRBD1. V trimming: 6 bases; J trimming: 0 bases; junction bases outside the gene matches: 4. Germline CDR1 reads WSHSY; CDR2 reads SAAADI. The CDR3 has 15 amino acids. CDR3 sequence: CASRQGVHSGNTIYF. For the CDR3, the DNA is TGCGCCAGCAGACAGGGGGTCCACTCTGGAAACACCATATATTTT.

There are a few counts of this clone. V and J are TRBV6-5 and TRBJ1-6; a weak D match, TRBD1 (6 bases). Trimming removed 7 bases from V and 9 bases from J, with 16 bases in between. This CDR3 spans 14 amino acids. Germline CDR1 and CDR2: MNHEY and SVGAGI. CDR3 coding DNA: TGTGCCAGCACTGGGGGGGCATTTGGTTCACCCCTCCACTTT. The encoded protein is CASTGGAFGSPLHF.

The chain employs TRBV28 and TRBJ2-7; 8 bases fit TRBD1. This CDR3 is built from 15 residues. V lost 7 bases to trimming and J lost 5 bases; unmatched junction nucleotides: 13. The germline V gene encodes CDR1 MDHEN and CDR2 SYDVKM. CDR3 DNA sequence: TGTGCCAGCATGGGACAGGCAATACCCTGGAACGAGCAGTACTTC. Its translation: CASMGQAIPWNEQYF.

The genes are TRBV5-1 and TRBJ2-1; a weak D match, TRBD1 (8 bases). CDR3 length: 14 amino acids. Germline CDR1 and CDR2: SGHRS and YFSETQ. Trimming removed 2 bases from V and 9 bases from J, with 15 bases in between. The CDR3 protein is CASSFQDREGEQFF. CDR3 in DNA: TGCGCCAGCAGCTTTCAGGACAGGGAGGGTGAGCAGTTCTTC.

This clone has just one count. The CDR3 reads CASSLVLAGGQETQYF. The CDR3 DNA reads as TGCGCCAGCAGCTTGGTCCTAGCGGGGGGCCAAGAGACCCAGTACTTC. The V and J genes are TRBV5-1 and TRBJ2-5, with 11 bases that match TRBD2. The ends lost 0 bases at V and 1 base at J; junction bases unmatched: 2. Germline lookup yields CDR1 SGHRS and CDR2 YFSETQ. The CDR3 runs to 16 residues.

As regards this clone: The junction does not match germline at one end; this may be a read error. The sample contains more than one DNA sequence encoding this CDR3. The J gene is TRBJ1-2, the V gene TRBV6-5; 7 bases line up with TRBD1. This CDR3 is 14 amino acids long. CDR1 and CDR2 (germline): MNHEY, SVGAGI. This CDR3 reads CASSWGTELSGYTF. CDR3 coding DNA: TGTGCCAGCAGTTGGGGGACAGAGTTATCCGGCTACACCTTT.

This chain links TRBV7-2 with TRBJ1-1; a possible D gene is TRBD1 (5 bases). Trimming stripped 5 bases from V and 4 bases from J, with 14 bases between. The germline CDR1 and CDR2 sequences are SGHTA and FQGNSA. This CDR3 has 14 residues. CDR3 bases: TGTGCCAGCAGCCCGGCCCCCAGGGTCACTGAAGCTTTCTTT. Its translation: CASSPAPRVTEAFF.

This chain connects TRBV19 to TRBJ1-5; D may be TRBD1 (6 bases). This CDR3 is 15 amino acids long. Trimming cost V 7 bases and J 6 bases, with 19 bases left between them. In germline, CDR1 is LNHDA, CDR2 SQIVND (reference sequence). CDR3 residues: CASTLIARGIQPQHF. The DNA for the CDR3 is TGTGCCAGTACCCTTATTGCCAGGGGCATTCAGCCCCAGCATTTT.

V and J are TRBV5-1 and TRBJ1-4; perhaps TRBD1 as D (5 bases). Germline loops: CDR1 SGHRS, CDR2 YFSETQ. This CDR3 comprises 15 residues. V was pared by 0 bases and J by 8 bases, with 14 bases between. DNA for the CDR3: TGCGCCAGCAGCTTGGCCCGTGGGGCGCGAGAAAAACTGTTTTTT. Translating gives CASSLARGAREKLFF.

The rearrangement joins TRBV30 to TRBJ1-6; no definite D call. Germline-derived CDR1 and CDR2 are GTSNPN and SVGIG (reference sequence). Trimming removed 1 base from V and 9 bases from J, with 7 bases in between. This CDR3 is 12 amino acids long. CDR3 in amino acids: CAWSGQVSPLHF. DNA of the CDR3: TGTGCCTGGAGTGGTCAGGTTTCACCCCTCCACTTT. Full variable domain (rest looked up from reference TRBV30 and TRBJ1-6): SQTIHQWPATLVQPVGSPLSLECTVEGTSNPNLYWYRQAAGRGLQLLFYSVGIGQISSEVPQNLSASRPQDRQFILSSKKLLLSDSGFYLCAWSGQVSPLHFGNGTRLTVT.

This clone is classed as large. This chain joins TRBV10-3 and TRBJ1-1; the D is unclear. The CDR3 consists of 14 residues. Trimming stripped 7 bases from V and 6 bases from J, with 18 bases between. Germline V gives CDR1 ENHRY, CDR2 SYGVKD. For the CDR3, the DNA is TGTGCCATCAAAGCCATATACAGCGGGCCTGAAGCTTTCTTT. This translates into CAIKAIYSGPEAFF.

The chain couples TRBV7-6 to TRBJ2-1, with TRBD2 identical over 8 bases. Germline trimming cut 7 bases from V and 2 bases from J; bases unmatched to any gene: 7. The CDR3 length is 15 residues. Looked up from germline, CDR1 is SGHVS and CDR2 is FNYEAQ. The CDR3 here is CASNPGGCPYNEQFF. CDR3 nucleotide sequence: TGTGCCAGCAACCCGGGGGGGTGTCCCTACAATGAGCAGTTCTTC.

This chain links TRBV18 with TRBJ1-1, with 8 bases identical to TRBD1. CDR3 length equals 13 residues. CDR1 and CDR2 (germline): KGHSH, LQKENI. V shed 4 bases, J shed 3 bases, and the junction held 1 base outside the gene matches. The CDR3 reads CASSRGQDTEAFF. The CDR3 DNA is TGTGCCAGCTCACGGGGACAGGACACTGAAGCTTTCTTT.

This clone was seen only once. The chain is built from TRBV27 and TRBJ1-1; no clear D gene. Germline V lookup: CDR1 MNHEY, CDR2 SMNVEV (reference sequence). V was clipped by 8 bases and J by 8 bases, with 6 bases between them. This CDR3 spans 9 amino acids. CDR3 coding DNA: TGTGCCAGCTGCGTCGAAGCTTTCTTT. It encodes CASCVEAFF.

The chain employs TRBV10-1 and TRBJ2-5, with TRBD2 matching 9 bases. CDR1 is WNHNN, CDR2 SYGVQD, per germline (reference sequence). The ends lost 5 bases at V and 5 bases at J; junction bases unmatched: 12. The CDR3 loop spans 16 amino acids. The CDR3 loop is CASSSSGDATGETQYF. For the CDR3, the DNA is TGCGCCAGCAGTTCTAGCGGGGACGCAACAGGGGAGACCCAGTACTTC.

This clone was observed a few times. The chain couples TRBV19 to TRBJ2-7; weak D call: TRBD1 (5 bases). CDR3 size: 13 residues. V lost 5 bases to trimming and J lost 2 bases, with 10 bases between them. CDR1 is LNHDA and CDR2 is SQIVND in the germline V gene (reference sequence). As DNA, the CDR3 is TGTGCCAGTAGTGCAGGGTTAGCCTACGAGCAGTACTTC. Translation: CASSAGLAYEQYF. Complete variable domain (other parts from reference TRBV19 and TRBJ2-7): DGGITQSPKYLFRKEGQNVTLSCEQNLNHDAMYWYRQDPGQGLRLIYYSQIVNDFQKGDIAEGYSVSREKKESFPLTVTSAQKNPTAFYLCASSAGLAYEQYFGPGTRLTVT.

Written as DNA, the CDR3 is TGTGCCAGCAGCCGAGGACACACAGATACGCAGTATTTT. This sequence encodes CASSRGHTDTQYF. The chain couples TRBV5-6 to TRBJ2-3; TRBD1 might be the D (5 bases). The CDR3 loop spans 13 amino acids. The germline V gene has CDR1 SGHDT and CDR2 YYEEEE. V lost 4 bases, J lost 2 bases, and 8 bases lay in between.

The chain couples TRBV27 to TRBJ1-5; no clear D gene. This CDR3 spans 12 amino acids. With 6 bases removed from V and 3 bases from J, the gap between germline ends came to 6 bases. Per germline, CDR1 MNHEY and CDR2 SMNVEV (reference sequence). In DNA, the CDR3 is TGTGCCAGCAGCCACTTCAATCAGCCCCAGCATTTT. It encodes CASSHFNQPQHF.